The T cell receptor beta chain described here comes from a study of blood T cells in healthy people across ages. Study context: Template switching captured about one barcoded beta molecule per two T cells. Findings and caveats of the study: Per million T cells, the diversity of TCR beta decreased roughly linearly as age advanced.

Of note for this clonotype: Antigen specificity is unknown.

Germline assignment: CDR1 SGHVS and CDR2 FNYEAQ. Unmatched junction bases numbered 9, after V lost 4 bases and J lost 6 bases. This CDR3 has 15 residues. With a J-beta primer mix and a sample-barcoded 5' primer, a second PCR ran about 6 to 11 cycles. Through a template-switch adaptor with 12 random nucleotides, each cDNA molecule received a tag. Every sample produced at least 3 million CDR3-containing paired-end reads. A single record per CDR3 protein comes from TCRdb applying MiXCR to the 5' RACE reads. The repertoire holds hundreds of thousands of distinct CDR3 sequences, around 21% seen once, with approximately 3.6% in the top ten.

Input material: blood. The sequence came from a man in his 70s in good health. The J gene is TRBJ2-5, the V gene TRBV7-6, with TRBD1 matching over 9 bases. CDR3 in amino acids: CASSWGQGFRQTQYF. DNA of the CDR3: TGTGCCAGCAGCTGGGGACAGGGTTTCCGACAGACCCAGTACTTC.